This TCR beta chain was obtained from a study of blood T cell repertoires in COVID-19. Study background: PBMCs, B-cell-depleted T cells, or T cells were the source of the cDNA or gDNA that made up the material.

TCRdb's copy holds only in-frame clones and misses some; the assay was immunoSEQ multiplex PCR. The sample consists of hundreds of thousands of clones, 70% to 90% of them appearing once. Those who participated ranged in age from roughly 18 to 89 years and resided in 24 US areas. The CDR3 has 12 residues. V was pared by 6 bases and J by 3 bases, with 11 bases between. The V gene's germline CDR1 is SQVTM and CDR2 ANQGSEA. The source is a woman between 35 and 50 years old with acute COVID-19. The gene calls are TRBV29-1 and TRBJ2-5; TRBD2 might be the D (5 bases). The sequenced material came from PBMCs or T cells enriched from blood (not recorded which). CDR3 sequence reads: CSVRIGKETQYF. The CDR3 nucleotides read TGCAGCGTCAGGATCGGGAAAGAGACCCAGTACTTC.